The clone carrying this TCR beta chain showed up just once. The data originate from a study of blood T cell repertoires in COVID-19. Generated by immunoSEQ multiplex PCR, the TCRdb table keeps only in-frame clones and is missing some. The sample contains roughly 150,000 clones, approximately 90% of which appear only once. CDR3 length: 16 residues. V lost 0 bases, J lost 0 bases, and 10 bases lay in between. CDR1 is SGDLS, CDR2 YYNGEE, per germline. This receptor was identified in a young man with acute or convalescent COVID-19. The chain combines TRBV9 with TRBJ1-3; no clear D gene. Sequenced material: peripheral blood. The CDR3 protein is CASSVEGESSGNTIYF. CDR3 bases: TGTGCCAGCAGCGTAGAGGGAGAGAGCTCTGGAAACACCATATATTTT.